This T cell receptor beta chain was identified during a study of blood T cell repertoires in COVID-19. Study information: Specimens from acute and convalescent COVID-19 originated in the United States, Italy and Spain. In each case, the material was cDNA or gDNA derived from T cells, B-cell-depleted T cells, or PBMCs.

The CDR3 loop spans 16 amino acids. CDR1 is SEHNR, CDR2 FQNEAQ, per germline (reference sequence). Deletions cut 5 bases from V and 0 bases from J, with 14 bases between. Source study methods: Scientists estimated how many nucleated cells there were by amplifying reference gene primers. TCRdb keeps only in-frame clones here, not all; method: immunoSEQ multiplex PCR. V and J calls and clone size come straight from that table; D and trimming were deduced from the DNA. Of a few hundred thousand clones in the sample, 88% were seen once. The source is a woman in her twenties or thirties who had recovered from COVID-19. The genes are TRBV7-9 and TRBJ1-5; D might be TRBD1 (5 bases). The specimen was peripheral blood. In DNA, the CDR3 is TGTGCCAGCAGCAGGGACGGGGTATATAGCAATCAGCCCCAGCATTTT. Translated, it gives CASSRDGVYSNQPQHF.